A single T cell receptor beta chain is shown here with its context. In the source study's methods: Estimates of nucleated cell counts were drawn from the amplification of reference gene primers. The method was immunoSEQ multiplex PCR; TCRdb's version includes in-frame clones alone and lacks a portion of them. V and J calls and clone size are those listed in that table; D and trimming were worked out from the DNA. In the table there are approximately 270,000 clones, around 89% of which are singletons. CDR3 length equals 14 residues. V lost 3 bases and J lost 0, with 5 bases in between. Germline assignment: CDR1 MGHRA and CDR2 YSYEKL. The sample belongs to a study of blood T cell repertoires in COVID-19. In the study overall: Both acute and convalescent COVID-19 samples were obtained from the United States, Italy and Spain. Nucleic acid was either cDNA or gDNA, and it came from T cells, B-cell-depleted T cells, or PBMCs.

This chain uses TRBV4-1 with TRBJ2-2; unclear D gene. The clonotype comes from a man aged 30 to 39 with acute or convalescent COVID-19. Material: peripheral blood. The DNA of the CDR3 is TGCGCCAGCAGCCACGACACGAACACCGGGGAGCTGTTTTTT. Translated: CASSHDTNTGELFF.